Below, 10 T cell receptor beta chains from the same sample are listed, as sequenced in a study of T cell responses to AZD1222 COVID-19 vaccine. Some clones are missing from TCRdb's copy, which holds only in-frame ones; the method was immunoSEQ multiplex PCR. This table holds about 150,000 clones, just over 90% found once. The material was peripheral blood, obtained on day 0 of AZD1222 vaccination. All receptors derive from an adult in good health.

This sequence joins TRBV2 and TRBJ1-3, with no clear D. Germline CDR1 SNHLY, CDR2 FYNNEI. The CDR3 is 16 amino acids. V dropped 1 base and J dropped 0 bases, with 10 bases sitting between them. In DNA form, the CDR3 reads TGTGCCAGCAGTGAAGGTGGACGATCCTCTGGAAACACCATATATTTT. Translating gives CASSEGGRSSGNTIYF.

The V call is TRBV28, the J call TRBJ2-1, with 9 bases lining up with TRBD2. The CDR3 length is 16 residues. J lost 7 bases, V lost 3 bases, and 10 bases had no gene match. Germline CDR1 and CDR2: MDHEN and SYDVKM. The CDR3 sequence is CASSFFRGRAGNEQFF. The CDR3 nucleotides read TGTGCCAGCAGTTTTTTTCGCGGGAGGGCCGGGAATGAGCAGTTCTTC.

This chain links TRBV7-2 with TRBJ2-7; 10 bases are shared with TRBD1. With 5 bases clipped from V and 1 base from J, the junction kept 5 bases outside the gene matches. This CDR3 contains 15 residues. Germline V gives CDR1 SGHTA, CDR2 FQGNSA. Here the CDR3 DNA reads TGTGCCAGCAGCCCGGGACAGGGGCTTTCCTACGAGCAGTACTTC. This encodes CASSPGQGLSYEQYF.

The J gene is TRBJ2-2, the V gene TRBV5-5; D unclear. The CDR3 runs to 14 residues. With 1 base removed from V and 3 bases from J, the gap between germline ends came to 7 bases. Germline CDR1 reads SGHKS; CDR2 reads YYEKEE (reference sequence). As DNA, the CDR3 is TGTGCCAGCAGCTTGTTTTCAGACACCGGGGAGCTGTTTTTT. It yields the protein CASSLFSDTGELFF. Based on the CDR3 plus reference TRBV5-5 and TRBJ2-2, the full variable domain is DAGVTQSPTHLIKTRGQQVTLRCSPISGHKSVSWYQQVLGQGPQFIFQYYEKEERGRGNFPDRFSARQFPNYSSELNVNALLLGDSALYLCASSLFSDTGELFFGEGSRLTVL.

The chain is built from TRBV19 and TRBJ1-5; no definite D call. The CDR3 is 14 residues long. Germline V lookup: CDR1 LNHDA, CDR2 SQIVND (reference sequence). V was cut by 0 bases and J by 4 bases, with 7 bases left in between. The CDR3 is CASSIDGRNQPQHF. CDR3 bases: TGTGCCAGTAGTATAGATGGAAGGAATCAGCCCCAGCATTTT.

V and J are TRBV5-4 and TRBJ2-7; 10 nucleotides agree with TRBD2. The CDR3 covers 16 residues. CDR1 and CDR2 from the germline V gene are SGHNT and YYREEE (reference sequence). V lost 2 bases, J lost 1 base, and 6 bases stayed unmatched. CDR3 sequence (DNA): TGTGCCAGCAGCTTTGGAAGGACTAGCGGTTCCTACGAGCAGTACTTC. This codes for CASSFGRTSGSYEQYF.

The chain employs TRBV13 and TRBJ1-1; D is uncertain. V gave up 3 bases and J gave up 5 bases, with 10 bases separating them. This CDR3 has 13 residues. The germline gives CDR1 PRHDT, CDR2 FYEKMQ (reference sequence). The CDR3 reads CASSFHGGTEAFF. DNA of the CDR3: TGTGCCAGCAGCTTCCATGGTGGGACTGAAGCTTTCTTT.

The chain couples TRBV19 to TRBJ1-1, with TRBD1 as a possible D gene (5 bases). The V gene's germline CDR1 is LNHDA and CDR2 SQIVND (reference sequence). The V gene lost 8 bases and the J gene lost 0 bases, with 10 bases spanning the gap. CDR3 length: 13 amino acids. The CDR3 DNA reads TGTGCCAGTGGAGACAGCTTGAACACTGAAGCTTTCTTT. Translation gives CASGDSLNTEAFF.

CDR3 amino acids: CASRVPGATGELFF. As DNA, the CDR3 is TGTGCCAGCAGGGTGCCGGGCGCCACCGGGGAGCTGTTTTTT. V usage is TRBV28 and J usage is TRBJ2-2; D call uncertain. CDR1 is MDHEN and CDR2 is SYDVKM in the germline V gene. The CDR3 sequence is 14 residues long. V lost 6 bases, J lost 4 bases, and 12 bases lay in between.

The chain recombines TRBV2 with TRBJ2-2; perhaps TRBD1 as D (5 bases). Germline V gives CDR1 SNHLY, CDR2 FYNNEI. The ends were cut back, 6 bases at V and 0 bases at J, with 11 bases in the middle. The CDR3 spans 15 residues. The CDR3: CASRVQGSNTGELFF. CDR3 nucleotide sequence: TGTGCCAGCAGGGTTCAGGGTTCGAACACCGGGGAGCTGTTTTTT.